This TCR beta chain was recorded in a study of cytomegalovirus exposure and HLA in healthy donors. Study outcomes and limitations: First-cohort TCR clusters tended to co-occur in the roughly 120 validation repertoires, a later analysis found. Researchers reported that a few CMV-associated chains were confirmed in vitro as CMV antigen-specific. Investigators reported 164 TCR beta chains as tied to cytomegalovirus.

Produced via immunoSEQ multiplex PCR; TCRdb's table is partial and in-frame only. The sample consists of about 150,000 clones, roughly 93% of them appearing once. In germline, CDR1 is LGHNA, CDR2 YNFKEQ. V shed 4 bases, J shed 12 bases, and the junction held 12 bases outside the gene matches. The CDR3 length is 15 residues. Details on this clone: The antigen is unknown.

The sequence was obtained from a young man in good health and CMV-seropositive. This chain uses TRBV4-2 with TRBJ1-2; TRBD1 aligns across 12 bases. The sample comprised PBMCs. The CDR3 region is CASSRVRDRGREDTF. CDR3 bases: TGTGCCAGCAGCCGCGTCAGGGACAGGGGGCGCGAAGACACCTTC.